Shown below are 22 T cell receptor beta chains from a single sample sequenced in a study of PD-1 blockade in classical Hodgkin lymphoma. TCRdb's table, derived via immunoSEQ multiplex PCR, lists solely in-frame clones and lacks some. The table lists roughly 20,000 clones, 65% to 75% of them singletons. Each patient's relapse followed autologous stem cell transplantation, and brentuximab vedotin exposure varied. This material consisted of peripheral blood mononuclear cells (PBMCs), taken at baseline. Receptors originate from a human donor with classical Hodgkin lymphoma.

This chain links TRBV5-1 with TRBJ2-2, with D perhaps being TRBD1 or TRBD2 (5 bases each). The CDR3 sequence is 16 residues long. Germline CDR1 SGHRS, CDR2 YFSETQ. Trimming shortened V by 0 bases and J by 1 base, and 10 bases separated the two germline ends. The CDR3 nucleotides are TGCGCCAGCAGCTTGGCCCCGGGGCTGAACACCGGGGAGCTGTTTTTT. It is translated as CASSLAPGLNTGELFF.

The V gene is TRBV5-6, the J gene TRBJ2-1; D unresolved. Trimming took 4 bases from V and 2 from J, leaving 10 bases between them. The CDR3 is 14 residues long. From germline, CDR1 is SGHDT and CDR2 YYEEEE. The CDR3: CASSPLKTYNEQFF. DNA of the CDR3: TGTGCCAGCAGCCCCCTAAAGACCTACAATGAGCAGTTCTTC.

The chain is built from TRBV10-1 and TRBJ2-7, with TRBD1 identical over 9 bases. V trimming: 2 bases; J trimming: 7 bases; junction bases outside the gene matches: 9. In germline, CDR1 is WNHNN, CDR2 SYGVQD (reference sequence). The CDR3 has 15 residues. CDR3 coding DNA: TGCGCCAGCAGTGAGGCAACCGGGACAGGGAAAGAGCAGTACTTC. As protein: CASSEATGTGKEQYF.

The CDR3 sequence is CASTRTSGVRDTQYF. The CDR3 DNA sequence: TGCGCCAGCACCCGGACTAGCGGGGTTAGAGATACGCAGTATTTT. The rearrangement joins TRBV5-1 to TRBJ2-3; the match to TRBD2 covers 12 bases. CDR3 length: 15 amino acids. V dropped 6 bases and J dropped 5; count of bases not matched to a gene: 7. CDR1 is SGHRS and CDR2 is YFSETQ in the germline V gene.

This clone was seen only a few times. The chain joins TRBV14 to TRBJ2-5; either TRBD1 or TRBD2 may fit D (6 bases each). Per germline, CDR1 SGHDN and CDR2 FVKESK. The ends were cut back, 7 bases at V and 2 bases at J, with 23 bases in the middle. The CDR3 sequence is 17 residues long. Here the CDR3 reads CASKETETGRGQETQYF. Here the CDR3 DNA reads TGTGCCAGCAAAGAAACAGAGACAGGACGGGGGCAAGAGACCCAGTACTTC.

The rearrangement links TRBV5-1 to TRBJ2-7; unclear D gene. The CDR3 has 16 residues. The germline V gene has CDR1 SGHRS and CDR2 YFSETQ. Trimming pared 7 bases from V and 0 bases from J, leaving 20 bases between. The CDR3: CASSDGGFFSSYEQYF. For the CDR3, the DNA is TGCGCCAGCTCCGATGGTGGGTTCTTTAGCTCCTACGAGCAGTACTTC.

The rearrangement uses TRBV15 and TRBJ1-6, with 8 bases that match TRBD1. Per the germline V gene, CDR1 is LNHNV and CDR2 is YYDKDF (reference sequence). There are 17 residues in the CDR3. With V trimmed by 2 bases and J by 11 bases, 14 bases remained unmatched. DNA of the CDR3: TGTGCCACCAGCAGACCTCGACAGGGGAAGACGATTGCACCCCTCCACTTT. Translating gives CATSRPRQGKTIAPLHF.

This clone was counted only a few times. This chain joins TRBV19 and TRBJ1-2; tentatively, D is TRBD1 (5 bases). Germline CDR1 LNHDA, CDR2 SQIVND (reference sequence). With 0 bases removed from V and 6 bases from J, the gap between germline ends came to 17 bases. CDR3 length: 16 residues. The CDR3 protein is CASSIDQDSLGDGYTF. The CDR3 bases are TGTGCCAGTAGTATAGATCAAGACTCCCTAGGGGATGGCTACACCTTC.

The chain is built from TRBV6-6 and TRBJ2-7; D gene unclear. Trimming left V 6 bases short and J 3 bases short, with 12 bases between. The CDR3 is made up of 13 amino acids. Germline V gene data show CDR1 as MNHNY and CDR2 as SVGAGI (reference sequence). The CDR3 DNA is TGTGCCAGCAGGAGGTCCCTACTCTACGAGCAGTACTTC. Its protein is CASRRSLLYEQYF.

This rearrangement joins TRBV5-4 to TRBJ1-1; 8 nucleotides align to TRBD1. With 4 bases clipped from V and 4 bases from J, the junction kept 6 bases outside the gene matches. CDR1 is SGHNT, CDR2 YYREEE, per germline (reference sequence). The CDR3 consists of 14 residues. CDR3 nucleotide sequence: TGTGCCAGCAGCCCAGGACAGGGCAGCACTGAAGCTTTCTTT. Its translation: CASSPGQGSTEAFF.

V gene TRBV28 combines with J gene TRBJ1-5, with D perhaps TRBD1 (5 bases). The CDR3 sequence is 13 residues long. Germline lookup yields CDR1 MDHEN and CDR2 SYDVKM. With 4 bases removed from V and 4 bases from J, the gap between germline ends came to 8 bases. Written as DNA, the CDR3 is TGTGCCAGCAGTTGGACACCTAATCAGCCCCAGCATTTT. Amino acid sequence: CASSWTPNQPQHF. The variable domain in full, with the rest retrieved from reference TRBV28 and TRBJ1-5, is DVKVTQSSRYLVKRTGEKVFLECVQDMDHENMFWYRQDPGLGLRLIYFSYDVKMKEKGDIPEGYSVSREKKERFSLILESASTNQTSMYLCASSWTPNQPQHFGDGTRLSIL.

V and J are TRBV5-1 and TRBJ1-3; no firm D call. Trimming stripped 4 bases from V and 5 bases from J, with 13 bases between. From germline, CDR1 is SGHRS and CDR2 YFSETQ. The CDR3 has 14 residues. The CDR3 DNA reads as TGCGCCAGCAGCCCCCCTGGAACTCGAAACACCATATATTTT. Protein sequence: CASSPPGTRNTIYF.

This clone has just a few counts. The J gene is TRBJ1-4, the V gene TRBV5-6, with D perhaps TRBD1 (6 bases). Germline loops: CDR1 SGHDT, CDR2 YYEEEE. V dropped 0 bases and J dropped 6 bases, with 18 bases sitting between them. CDR3 length equals 17 residues. CDR3 loop: CASSLATGTRGDEKLFF. The CDR3 DNA reads as TGTGCCAGCAGCTTGGCCACGGGGACACGAGGGGATGAAAAACTGTTTTTT.

The rearrangement joins TRBV6-5 to TRBJ1-2; 7 bases map to TRBD1. The CDR3 has 16 amino acids. Germline V gene sequence: CDR1 MNHEY, CDR2 SVGAGI. V shed 0 bases, J shed 4 bases, and the junction held 8 bases outside the gene matches. The CDR3 loop is CASSYSVGGNSYGYTF. In DNA form, the CDR3 reads TGTGCCAGCAGTTACTCAGTAGGGGGCAACTCCTATGGCTACACCTTC.

The V and J genes are TRBV6-5 and TRBJ2-2, with 7 bases lining up with TRBD2. Looked up from germline, CDR1 is MNHEY and CDR2 is SVGAGI. The CDR3 sequence is 16 residues long. V gave up 2 bases and J gave up 8 bases; unmatched junction bases: 11. The CDR3: CASSYNAASGKGELFF. CDR3 coding DNA: TGTGCCAGCAGTTACAATGCGGCTAGCGGAAAGGGGGAGCTGTTTTTT.

This clone appeared many times. The chain recombines TRBV30 with TRBJ1-4, with D possibly being TRBD1 (5 bases). The CDR3 runs 14 residues. V lost 4 bases, J lost 5 bases, and 14 bases lay in between. The germline gives CDR1 GTSNPN, CDR2 SVGIG (reference sequence). The DNA of the CDR3 is TGTGCCTGGACCCCCGGGACTGCGAATGAAAAACTGTTTTTT. Amino acids: CAWTPGTANEKLFF.

The chain uses TRBV20-1 and TRBJ1-1; the D is unclear. Germline CDR1 is DFQATT and CDR2 is SNEGSKA (reference sequence). The CDR3 loop spans 11 amino acids. The V end was cut by 5 bases, the J end by 4 bases, with 8 bases between. This CDR3 is CSAGGITEAFF. In DNA, the CDR3 is TGCAGTGCTGGCGGGATCACTGAAGCTTTCTTT.

DNA for the CDR3: TGTGCCAGCAGCGTAGAGCCCAGGGCGTATGGCTACACCTTC. Translated, it gives CASSVEPRAYGYTF. The chain carries TRBV9 and TRBJ1-2, with a possible D match to TRBD1 (5 bases). Germline V CDR1 and CDR2: SGDLS, YYNGEE. The germline V and J ends were trimmed by 0 bases and 5 bases, with 11 bases remaining between them. The CDR3 covers 14 residues.

CDR3 DNA: TGTGCCAGCAGTTTAAATGGGGGGGGAGGGGAGACCCAGTACTTC. Amino acid sequence: CASSLNGGGGETQYF. This chain joins TRBV27 and TRBJ2-5, with 7 positions matching TRBD2. Losses at the gene ends were 2 bases for V and 5 bases for J; bases not matched to a gene: 8. Germline loops: CDR1 MNHEY, CDR2 SMNVEV (reference sequence). This CDR3 has 15 residues.

The chain joins TRBV28 to TRBJ1-4; 7 bases are shared with TRBD1. The trim removed 5 bases at V and 8 bases at J, leaving 11 bases unmatched. The CDR3 is 15 residues long. CDR1 is MDHEN, CDR2 SYDVKM, per germline. The CDR3 bases are TGTGCCAGCAGTGGATTGACAGGGAGGCGGGAAAAACTGTTTTTT. Translating it yields CASSGLTGRREKLFF. Based on the CDR3 plus reference TRBV28 and TRBJ1-4, the full variable domain is DVKVTQSSRYLVKRTGEKVFLECVQDMDHENMFWYRQDPGLGLRLIYFSYDVKMKEKGDIPEGYSVSREKKERFSLILESASTNQTSMYLCASSGLTGRREKLFFGSGTQLSVL.

The table lists this clone with a count of one. The chain is built from TRBV7-9 and TRBJ2-5; D remains unclear. V lost 1 base to trimming and J lost 5 bases, with 8 bases between them. The CDR3 is 13 amino acids. Germline CDR1 SEHNR, CDR2 FQNEAQ (reference sequence). The CDR3, as DNA: TGTGCCAGCAGCTTAGAAGGTTGGGAGACCCAGTACTTC. Translation: CASSLEGWETQYF.

This chain uses TRBV15 with TRBJ2-7; D uncertain. V lost 5 bases to trimming and J lost 0 bases, with 5 bases between them. CDR3 length: 12 amino acids. Per germline, CDR1 LNHNV and CDR2 YYDKDF (reference sequence). The CDR3 loop is CATSANSYEQYF. The CDR3 coding sequence is TGTGCCACCAGCGCCAACTCCTACGAGCAGTACTTC.